The 16 T cell receptor beta chains below come from one sample, sequenced in a study of blood T cell repertoires in COVID-19. Sequencing was performed with immunoSEQ multiplex PCR; in TCRdb, only in-frame clones are kept and a portion is missing. The data contain some 140,000 clones, around 81% of them singletons. The sequenced sample consisted of peripheral blood. The source of these receptors is a woman aged 55-75 years with active or convalescent COVID-19.

The chain uses TRBV28 and TRBJ1-5; 10 bases line up with TRBD1. Trimming cost V 6 bases and J 9 bases; bases outside gene matches: 5. Germline V gene data show CDR1 as MDHEN and CDR2 as SYDVKM. The CDR3 spans 13 residues. As DNA, the CDR3 is TGTGCCAGCAGGGGACAGGGGCGGGGGCCCCAGCATTTT. This gives the protein CASRGQGRGPQHF.

The J gene is TRBJ2-5, the V gene TRBV19, with 10 bases matching TRBD1. There are 15 residues in the CDR3. V shed 1 base and J 5 bases; nucleotides not matched to a gene: 4. The germline CDR1 and CDR2 sequences are LNHDA and SQIVND (reference sequence). CDR3 nucleotide sequence: TGTGCCAGTAGTATAGGGGGACAGGGGTTTGAGACCCAGTACTTC. Its protein product is CASSIGGQGFETQYF.

CDR3 loop: CASSQEVASGRPYEQFF. CDR3 sequence (DNA): TGCGCCAGCAGCCAGGAGGTGGCTAGCGGGAGGCCTTATGAGCAGTTCTTC. This chain joins TRBV4-3 and TRBJ2-1, with 11 bases that match TRBD2. Germline V CDR1 and CDR2: LGHNA, YSLEER. Unmatched junction bases numbered 12, after V lost 3 bases and J lost 8 bases. This CDR3 is built from 17 residues.

In the case of this clone: Other DNA sequences within the sample encode an identical CDR3. V usage is TRBV9 and J usage is TRBJ1-2; 10 bases line up with TRBD1. The CDR3 contains 14 residues. Germline CDR1 is SGDLS and CDR2 is YYNGEE. The V segment lost 3 bases and the J segment 2 bases; nucleotides outside the gene matches: 1. The CDR3 loop is CASSATGGNYGYTF. The CDR3 region has the DNA TGTGCCAGCAGCGCGACAGGGGGCAACTATGGCTACACCTTC.

The rearrangement uses TRBV24-1 and TRBJ1-2, with D possibly being TRBD1 (5 bases). Germline V gene data show CDR1 as KGHDR and CDR2 as SFDVKD. The CDR3 is made up of 15 amino acids. V was pared by 4 bases and J by 8 bases, with 19 bases between. In nucleotides, the CDR3 is TGTGCCACCAGTGACCCTTCCAAAGACAGTTTCGGCTACACCTTC. As protein: CATSDPSKDSFGYTF.

V and J are TRBV4-3 and TRBJ2-7; D perhaps matches TRBD2 (5 bases). The germline V and J ends were trimmed by 1 base and 5 bases, with 6 bases remaining between them. The germline V gene encodes CDR1 LGHNA and CDR2 YSLEER. The CDR3 is 12 amino acids. CDR3 coding DNA: TGCGCCAGCAGCCAAGGAGGGCACGAGCAGTACTTC. This sequence encodes CASSQGGHEQYF.

This clone turned up a few times. In the same sample, other DNA sequences code for this CDR3. The rearrangement uses TRBV29-1 and TRBJ1-5; tentatively, D is TRBD1 (5 bases). Germline CDR1 reads SQVTM; CDR2 reads ANQGSEA. CDR3 length: 13 amino acids. The V and J ends lost 6 bases and 3 bases respectively, with 12 bases between them. DNA of the CDR3: TGCAGCGTATCAGACAGCTACAATCAGCCCCAGCATTTT. As protein: CSVSDSYNQPQHF. Variable domain in full (rest from reference TRBV29-1 and TRBJ1-5): SAVISQKPSRDICQRGTSLTIQCQVDSQVTMMFWYRQQPGQSLTLIATANQGSEATYESGFVIDKFPISRPNLTFSTLTVSNMSPEDSSIYLCSVSDSYNQPQHFGDGTRLSIL.

The chain has TRBV29-1 and TRBJ2-5; D is possibly TRBD1 (6 bases). The CDR3 runs 15 residues. The germline V and J ends were trimmed by 3 bases and 3 bases, with 17 bases remaining between them. Germline V gene data show CDR1 as SQVTM and CDR2 as ANQGSEA. The CDR3 DNA is TGCAGCGTTGATCAGACGGGACAACCTAAAGAGACCCAGTACTTC. This sequence encodes CSVDQTGQPKETQYF.

V is TRBV20-1 and J is TRBJ1-1, with no clear D. Trimming left V 6 bases short and J 5 bases short, with 10 bases between. Per germline, CDR1 DFQATT and CDR2 SNEGSKA (reference sequence). This CDR3 has 11 amino acids. Here the CDR3 DNA reads TGCAGTGCAGAAACGGGAACTGAAGCTTTCTTT. Translation gives CSAETGTEAFF.

The chain is built from TRBV21-1 and TRBJ1-1. TRBV21-1 is described as a pseudogene. This CDR3 region has 16 residues. The CDR3: CASSKFGRTNHTEAFF. The DNA of the CDR3 is TGTGCCAGCAGCAAATTCGGCAGAACTAACCATACTGAAGCTTTCTTT.

The gene calls are TRBV27 and TRBJ1-2, with D possibly matching TRBD1 (5 bases). CDR3 length equals 13 residues. Germline CDR1 reads MNHEY; CDR2 reads SMNVEV (reference sequence). Trimming pared 4 bases from V and 2 bases from J, leaving 8 bases between. CDR3 DNA sequence: TGTGCCAGCAGTTACGGACACAACTATGGCTACACCTTC. The encoded protein is CASSYGHNYGYTF.

The chain has TRBV6-5 and TRBJ2-2; 7 nucleotides match TRBD2. From germline, CDR1 is MNHEY and CDR2 SVGAGI. Losses at the gene ends were 1 base for V and 0 bases for J; bases not matched to a gene: 2. The CDR3 totals 16 residues. In nucleotides, the CDR3 is TGTGCCAGCAGTTACTTCGCGGGAGCGAACACCGGGGAGCTGTTTTTT. The encoded protein is CASSYFAGANTGELFF.

The V gene is TRBV27, the J gene TRBJ2-1, with TRBD2 identical over 9 bases. CDR1 MNHEY and CDR2 SMNVEV come from the germline V gene (reference sequence). The CDR3 is 16 residues long. V was pared by 1 base and J by 9 bases, with 10 bases of the junction left unmatched. In DNA, the CDR3 is TGTGCCAGCAGTTTATTCATCGCGGGAGGGCCCGGTGAGCAGTTCTTC. Translating gives CASSLFIAGGPGEQFF.

The chain combines TRBV19 with TRBJ1-1, with a possible D match to TRBD1 (5 bases). The CDR3 runs to 15 residues. The germline gives CDR1 LNHDA, CDR2 SQIVND (reference sequence). V gave up 4 bases and J gave up 3 bases, with 15 bases separating them. CDR3 DNA: TGTGCCAGTAGTACCCGGGACCCGGGGGACACTGAAGCTTTCTTT. Residues: CASSTRDPGDTEAFF.

As concerns this clone: No DNA is shown, since the ends of the CDR3 on it are uncertain; the CDR3 is the one TCRdb lists. The chain uses TRBV6-5 and TRBJ1-6; TRBD1 is the table's D call, not checked against the DNA. Inclusive of both ends, the CDR3 amounts to 16 amino acids. Germline CDR1 and CDR2: MNHEY and SVGAGI. The CDR3: CASSSSTGGNNSPLHF.

The CDR3 protein is CASSTGGGVNEQFF. Here the CDR3 DNA reads TGTGCCAGCTCGACAGGCGGGGGGGTTAATGAGCAGTTCTTC. The gene calls are TRBV28 and TRBJ2-1, with 9 bases that match TRBD2. Germline lookup yields CDR1 MDHEN and CDR2 SYDVKM. CDR3 length: 14 amino acids. The J segment lost 7 bases and the V segment lost 8 bases, leaving 9 bases of the junction unmatched.